The rows below give T cell receptor beta chains drawn from one sample of a study of blood T cells in healthy people across ages. Via MiXCR, TCRdb re-called the 5' RACE reads, giving one row per CDR3 protein. The table records roughly 1,500,000 distinct CDR3 sequences, around 42% of them present only once. Sequencing was done on a sample of blood. The receptors derive from a woman aged 18 to 35 in good health. The CDR3 runs from the conserved cysteine through the conserved F or W. The D gene is left open where the match is weak. Clone size is given for some rows only: seen once, a few or many times, or a class if the clone is expanded.

V: TRBV20-1; size: .; D: .; J: TRBJ2-5; CDR3: CSASDGRGETQYF; DNA: TGCAGTGCTAGCGACGGGAGAGGGGAGACCCAGTACTTC
V: TRBV7-9; size: few; D: TRBD1; J: TRBJ1-1; CDR3: CASSSTGGFTEAFF; DNA: TGTGCCAGCAGCTCGACAGGGGGCTTCACTGAAGCTTTCTTT
V: TRBV10-3; size: .; D: TRBD1; J: TRBJ1-1; CDR3: CASVGGYTEAFF; DNA: TGTGCCTCCGTAGGGGGCTACACTGAAGCTTTCTTT
V: TRBV14; size: few; D: .; J: TRBJ2-2; CDR3: CASSQVNGPGELFF; DNA: TGTGCCAGCAGCCAAGTAAACGGACCCGGGGAGCTGTTTTTT
V: TRBV10-3; size: .; D: .; J: TRBJ2-7; CDR3: CAISTPRATYEQYF; DNA: TGTGCCATCAGTACTCCCAGGGCAACCTACGAGCAGTACTTC
V: TRBV9; size: .; D: .; J: TRBJ1-1; CDR3: CASSTGPGRTNTEAFF; DNA: TGTGCCAGCAGCACAGGGCCGGGAAGAACGAACACTGAAGCTTTCTTT
V: TRBV7-9; size: .; D: TRBD1; J: TRBJ1-1; CDR3: CASSSTGGAAFF; DNA: TGTGCCAGCAGCTCGACAGGGGGCGCGGCTTTCTTT
V: TRBV29-1; size: many; D: TRBD1; J: TRBJ1-2; CDR3: CSVVLGGRDGYGYTF; DNA: TGCAGCGTTGTTCTAGGGGGCCGAGACGGCTATGGCTACACCTTC
V: TRBV5-1; size: .; D: .; J: TRBJ1-5; CDR3: CASSWSSASNQPQHF; DNA: TGCGCCAGCAGCTGGTCGTCGGCGAGCAATCAGCCCCAGCATTTT
V: TRBV27; size: .; D: TRBD1; J: TRBJ1-5; CDR3: CASSSQRTGDSNQPQHF; DNA: TGTGCCAGCAGTTCCCAACGGACAGGAGATAGCAATCAGCCCCAGCATTTT
V: TRBV29-1; size: many; D: .; J: TRBJ2-5; CDR3: CSVPGPLWGGNQYF; DNA: TGCAGCGTTCCCGGACCACTATGGGGTGGGAACCAGTACTTC
V: TRBV6-5; size: few; D: .; J: TRBJ1-6; CDR3: CASSLRPVNSPLHF; DNA: TGTGCCAGCAGCCTACGTCCCGTTAATTCACCCCTCCACTTT
V: TRBV29-1; size: .; D: TRBD2; J: TRBJ2-3; CDR3: CTSSGAGSTDTQYF; DNA: TGCACCAGTAGTGGAGCGGGGAGCACAGATACGCAGTATTTT
V: TRBV9; size: few; D: TRBD1; J: TRBJ2-1; CDR3: CASSMTGDRGSYNEQFF; DNA: TGTGCCAGCAGTATGACAGGGGATAGGGGATCCTACAATGAGCAGTTCTTC
V: TRBV28; size: few; D: .; J: TRBJ2-5; CDR3: CASRGFQETQYF; DNA: TGTGCCAGCAGGGGGTTCCAGGAGACCCAGTACTTC
V: TRBV4-1; size: once; D: .; J: TRBJ1-2; CDR3: CASSQDNREDYGYTF; DNA: TGCGCCAGCAGCCAAGATAACAGGGAAGACTATGGCTACACCTTC
V: TRBV20-1; size: .; D: .; J: TRBJ1-5; CDR3: CSARDTKPNQPQHF; DNA: TGCAGTGCTAGAGATACGAAGCCCAATCAGCCCCAGCATTTT
V: TRBV10-2; size: .; D: .; J: TRBJ1-1; CDR3: CASGQYEDTEAFF; DNA: TGCGCCAGCGGGCAGTATGAGGACACTGAAGCTTTCTTT
V: TRBV20-1; size: .; D: .; J: TRBJ2-2; CDR3: CSARDENTGELFF; DNA: TGCAGTGCTAGAGACGAGAACACCGGGGAGCTGTTTTTT
V: TRBV2; size: .; D: .; J: TRBJ1-6; CDR3: CAGQGSNSPLHF; DNA: TGTGCCGGGCAGGGGAGTAATTCACCCCTCCACTTT
V: TRBV6-1; size: few; D: .; J: TRBJ1-1; CDR3: CASSDQRDVSRRVTEAFF; DNA: TGTGCCAGCAGTGACCAACGGGACGTTAGTCGACGGGTCACTGAAGCTTTCTTT
V: TRBV10-2; size: few; D: .; J: TRBJ1-1; CDR3: CASSESGVSSLNTEAFF; DNA: TGCGCCAGCAGTGAGTCGGGGGTTTCCAGCCTCAACACTGAAGCTTTCTTT
V: TRBV4-2; size: .; D: .; J: TRBJ2-2; CDR3: CASSQAAGITGELFF; DNA: TGTGCCAGCAGCCAAGCAGCAGGGATCACCGGGGAGCTGTTTTTT
V: TRBV27; size: .; D: .; J: TRBJ1-4; CDR3: CASSMEGANEKLFF; DNA: TGTGCCAGCAGTATGGAGGGGGCTAATGAAAAACTGTTTTTT
V: TRBV15; size: .; D: TRBD2; J: TRBJ2-7; CDR3: CATSREGGSGNEQYF; DNA: TGTGCCACCAGCAGAGAGGGAGGGAGCGGGAACGAGCAGTACTTC
V: TRBV20-1; size: once; D: .; J: TRBJ1-2; CDR3: CSAPRGQYGYTF; DNA: TGCAGTGCTCCGCGGGGCCAATATGGCTACACCTTC
V: TRBV27; size: .; D: .; J: TRBJ2-4; CDR3: CASSRADGAKNIQYF; DNA: TGTGCCAGCAGTAGGGCGGATGGCGCCAAAAACATTCAGTACTTC
V: TRBV12-3/TRBV12-4; size: .; D: .; J: TRBJ1-6; CDR3: CASSSTGTISPLHF; DNA: TGTGCCAGCAGTAGTACCGGGACGATTTCACCCCTCCACTTT
V: TRBV2; size: .; D: .; J: TRBJ1-1; CDR3: CASRTRLLNTEAFF; DNA: TGTGCCAGCAGGACGAGGCTTCTCAACACTGAAGCTTTCTTT
V: TRBV2; size: .; D: .; J: TRBJ2-1; CDR3: CASSARTMSPYNEQFF; DNA: TGTGCCAGCAGTGCCCGGACAATGAGCCCCTACAATGAGCAGTTCTTC
V: TRBV7-2; size: few; D: .; J: TRBJ2-1; CDR3: CASSLVTGEQFF; DNA: TGTGCCAGCAGCTTAGTAACAGGCGAGCAGTTCTTC
V: TRBV6-6; size: few; D: TRBD1; J: TRBJ2-3; CDR3: CASSYLRDRVGTDTQYF; DNA: TGTGCCAGCAGTTACTTAAGGGACAGGGTAGGAACAGATACGCAGTATTTT
V: TRBV3-1; size: .; D: TRBD1; J: TRBJ2-5; CDR3: CASTLQGTYQETQYF; DNA: TGTGCCAGCACCCTACAGGGGACGTACCAAGAGACCCAGTACTTC
V: TRBV20-1; size: .; D: TRBD2; J: TRBJ2-3; CDR3: CSAGLAGIADTQYF; DNA: TGCAGTGCCGGACTAGCGGGGATAGCAGATACGCAGTATTTT
V: TRBV11-2; size: .; D: TRBD2; J: TRBJ2-3; CDR3: CASSQSLQRGYTDTQYF; DNA: TGTGCCAGCAGCCAAAGCCTACAGCGGGGGTACACAGATACGCAGTATTTT
V: TRBV6-5; size: few; D: .; J: TRBJ2-3; CDR3: CASSYGGSADTQYF; DNA: TGTGCCAGCAGTTACGGGGGTTCGGCAGATACGCAGTATTTT
V: TRBV29-1; size: .; D: TRBD2; J: TRBJ2-3; CDR3: CSVEETSGGAQSTDTQYF; DNA: TGCAGCGTTGAAGAGACTAGCGGGGGGGCCCAATCCACAGATACGCAGTATTTT
V: TRBV11-2; size: .; D: .; J: TRBJ2-7; CDR3: CASSSTGNFTYEQYF; DNA: TGTGCCAGCAGCTCGACAGGAAACTTTACCTACGAGCAGTACTTC
V: TRBV12-3/TRBV12-4; size: few; D: TRBD1; J: TRBJ2-2; CDR3: CASSFSDRANTGELFF; DNA: TGTGCCAGCAGTTTTTCGGACAGGGCGAACACCGGGGAGCTGTTTTTT
V: TRBV20-1; size: .; D: TRBD2; J: TRBJ2-3; CDR3: CSAAVDREADTQYF; DNA: TGCAGTGCTGCTGTCGATCGGGAGGCAGATACGCAGTATTTT
V: TRBV14; size: many; D: .; J: TRBJ1-2; CDR3: CASSQSDRNYGYTF; DNA: TGTGCCAGCAGCCAATCGGACCGAAACTATGGCTACACCTTC
V: TRBV3-1; size: .; D: .; J: TRBJ1-5; CDR3: CASSSGPGGQPQHF; DNA: TGTGCCAGCAGCTCGGGCCCTGGCGGACAGCCCCAGCATTTT
V: TRBV7-2; size: few; D: TRBD2; J: TRBJ2-7; CDR3: CASSSERGYSYEQYF; DNA: TGTGCCAGCAGCTCGGAGCGGGGCTATTCCTACGAGCAGTACTTC
V: TRBV28; size: .; D: TRBD2; J: TRBJ2-7; CDR3: CASSLELSGGIQTVYEQYF; DNA: TGTGCCAGCAGTTTAGAGTTGTCGGGGGGGATACAGACCGTCTACGAGCAGTACTTC
V: TRBV29-1; size: many; D: TRBD1; J: TRBJ1-2; CDR3: CSVLVQSNRGPNGYTF; DNA: TGCAGCGTTCTTGTCCAATCTAACAGGGGGCCCAATGGCTACACCTTC
V: TRBV19; size: .; D: TRBD2; J: TRBJ2-1; CDR3: CASRSSGSYEQFF; DNA: TGTGCCAGTAGATCTAGCGGGAGCTATGAGCAGTTCTTC
V: TRBV4-2; size: .; D: .; J: TRBJ1-6; CDR3: CASSQGSVGNSPLHF; DNA: TGTGCCAGCAGCCAAGGCTCAGTCGGTAATTCACCCCTCCACTTT